A selection of T cell receptor beta chains follows, all from one sample in a study of T cells in Graves' hyperthyroidism and ophthalmopathy. TCRdb analysed the multiplex PCR reads with MiXCR anew, one entry per CDR3 protein. This sample has 250,000 to 300,000 distinct CDR3 sequences; approximately 14% occur once, and the top ten carry 6.5% to 10%. Source material: blood. These receptors came from a middle-aged woman with Graves' hyperthyroidism. The CDR3 runs from the conserved cysteine through the conserved F or W. A D gene is named only where the DNA matches it firmly. Rows may omit the clone size; those that give it use once, few, many or a size class.

TRBV28	-	TRBD1	TRBJ1-1	15	TGTGCCAGCAGGGCCGGGACAGGGGTGAACACTGAAGCTTTCTTT	CASRAGTGVNTEAFF
TRBV19	-	-	TRBJ1-3	15	TGTGCCAGTAGTATGCGTCAGTCCTCTGGAAACACCATATATTTT	CASSMRQSSGNTIYF
TRBV3-1	-	-	TRBJ2-7	14	TGTGCCAGCGGAAAGGGAGAGGGTAGCCGCGAGCAGTACTTC	CASGKGEGSREQYF
TRBV5-6	many	TRBD2	TRBJ2-3	15	TGTGCCAGCAGCTTGCTGACTAGCGGCACAGATACGCAGTATTTT	CASSLLTSGTDTQYF
TRBV9	few	-	TRBJ1-2	14	TGTGCCAGCACCCAAGGGGGGGGGAGGTATGGCTACACCTTC	CASTQGGGRYGYTF
TRBV28	once	TRBD1	TRBJ2-5	14	TGTGCCAGCAATACCGGACAGGCACAAGAGACCCAGTACTTC	CASNTGQAQETQYF
TRBV18	many	-	TRBJ2-7	12	TGTGCCAGCTCAGCGGACTATGACGAGCAGTACTTC	CASSADYDEQYF
TRBV11-3	many	TRBD1	TRBJ1-1	16	TGTGCCAGCAGCTTAGATCGGGACAGGGGGAACACTGAAGCTTTCTTT	CASSLDRDRGNTEAFF
TRBV28	many	-	TRBJ2-3	12	TGTGCCAGCAGTTCGAGAATAGATACGCAGTATTTT	CASSSRIDTQYF
TRBV4-2	-	-	TRBJ1-4	15	TGTGCCAGCAGCCAAGATGGGGGAGGGGATGAAAAACTGTTTTTT	CASSQDGGGDEKLFF
TRBV11-2	many	-	TRBJ2-3	14	TGTGCCAGCAGCTCCAGGATTAGCACAGATACGCAGTATTTT	CASSSRISTDTQYF